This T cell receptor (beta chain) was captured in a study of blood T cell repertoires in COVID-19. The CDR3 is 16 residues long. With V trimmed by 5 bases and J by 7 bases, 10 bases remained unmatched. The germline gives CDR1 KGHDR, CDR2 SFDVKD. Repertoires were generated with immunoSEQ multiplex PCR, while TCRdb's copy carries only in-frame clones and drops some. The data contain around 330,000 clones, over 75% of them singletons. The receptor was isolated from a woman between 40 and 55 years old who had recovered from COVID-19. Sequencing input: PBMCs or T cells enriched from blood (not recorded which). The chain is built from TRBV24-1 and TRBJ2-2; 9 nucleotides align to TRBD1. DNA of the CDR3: TGTGCCACCAGTGTGTCGACAGGGGGAATGAGCGGGGAGCTGTTTTTT. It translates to CATSVSTGGMSGELFF.